Presented here are 30 T cell receptor beta chains from one specimen sequenced in a study of blood T cell repertoires in COVID-19. Here immunoSEQ multiplex PCR was the method, and the copy in TCRdb shows in-frame clones only, minus some. The repertoire holds over 25,000 clones, around 73% seen once, with 30% to 40% in the top ten. Sequencing was done on a sample of peripheral blood. Receptor source: a man older than 75 with acute or convalescent COVID-19.

J is TRBJ2-7 and V is TRBV3-1 (or the pseudogene TRBV3-2), with 10 bases lining up with TRBD1. Germline V gene lookup returns CDR1 LGHDT and CDR2 YNNKEL (reference sequence). This CDR3 is built from 13 residues. The junction had 11 bases not matched to a gene; V was cut back by 6 bases and J by 12 bases. The CDR3 is CASSPRTGGPSYF. CDR3 DNA sequence: TGTGCCAGCAGTCCCCGGACAGGGGGACCTTCGTACTTC.

V gene TRBV5-4 combines with J gene TRBJ1-2; D remains ambiguous. V was cut by 2 bases and J by 4 bases, with 3 bases left in between. This CDR3 region has 11 residues. Germline V lookup: CDR1 SGHNT, CDR2 YYREEE (reference sequence). The CDR3 sequence: CASSFSYGYTF. Here the CDR3 DNA reads TGTGCCAGCAGCTTCAGCTATGGCTACACCTTC.

The chain recombines TRBV5-1 with TRBJ1-1, with 9 bases aligning to TRBD1. This CDR3 region has 13 residues. V lost 4 bases to trimming and J lost 5 bases; unmatched junction nucleotides: 3. Germline CDR1 is SGHRS and CDR2 is YFSETQ. CDR3: CASSRQGGTEAFF. The DNA for the CDR3 is TGCGCCAGCAGCCGACAGGGGGGGACTGAAGCTTTCTTT.

The rearrangement joins TRBV29-1 to TRBJ2-7; maybe TRBD1 (6 bases). Deletions cut 4 bases from V and 2 bases from J, with 15 bases between. Germline CDR1 reads SQVTM; CDR2 reads ANQGSEA. CDR3 length: 14 residues. The CDR3 DNA is TGCAGCGTTGTTGTCCCCCGGGACACCTACGAGCAGTACTTC. Residues: CSVVVPRDTYEQYF.

V usage is TRBV7-3 and J usage is TRBJ1-2, with a weak D call TRBD1 (5 bases). The V gene's germline CDR1 is SGHTA and CDR2 FQGTGA. The CDR3 sequence is 14 residues long. V lost 5 bases and J 4 bases, leaving 14 bases between the germline ends. Here the CDR3 DNA reads TGTGCCAGCAGCCTCGGACACGGCGTCTATGGCTACACCTTC. It specifies CASSLGHGVYGYTF.

The chain uses TRBV5-5 and TRBJ2-2; D possibly corresponds to TRBD2 (6 bases). Trimming removed 0 bases at V and 6 bases at J, with 15 bases between. The CDR3 covers 16 residues. In germline, CDR1 is SGHKS, CDR2 YYEKEE (reference sequence). In nucleotides, the CDR3 is TGTGCCAGCAGCTTGGGGAGGGATCTGGGCCCCGGGGAGCTGTTTTTT. Its translation: CASSLGRDLGPGELFF.

The chain links TRBV7-8 to TRBJ2-5; possibly TRBD2 for D (6 bases). CDR3 length: 15 residues. Looked up from germline, CDR1 is SGHVS and CDR2 is FQNEAQ. The V end lost 5 bases, the J end lost 3 bases, and 16 bases lay between the germline ends. The CDR3 DNA follows: TGTGCCAGCAGCCCCCGGGACTCTCGGAAAGAGACCCAGTACTTC. This translates into CASSPRDSRKETQYF.

V is TRBV6-2 or TRBV6-3 and J is TRBJ1-1, with a tentative D call TRBD1 (6 bases). The CDR3 is 14 residues long. CDR1 is MNHEY, CDR2 SVGEGT, per germline. The ends were cut back, 2 bases at V and 3 bases at J, with 10 bases in the middle. CDR3 in amino acids: CASSYRGADTEAFF. The CDR3 DNA reads as TGTGCCAGCAGTTACCGGGGGGCCGACACTGAAGCTTTCTTT.

J is TRBJ1-1 and V is TRBV11-2, with D possibly being TRBD1 (5 bases). Deletions cut 1 base from V and 4 bases from J, with 25 bases between. In germline, CDR1 is SGHAT, CDR2 FQNNGV. The CDR3 has 19 residues. In nucleotides, the CDR3 is TGTGCCAGCAGCTTAGGCCGCGGGGGAAGACGGGGAGGGAGCACTGAAGCTTTCTTT. Protein sequence: CASSLGRGGRRGGSTEAFF.

V usage is TRBV6-5 and J usage is TRBJ2-1; possibly TRBD1 for D (6 bases). Between the trimmed V and J ends, which lost 6 bases and 6 bases, there was a span of 12 bases. The CDR3 consists of 13 residues. Per the germline V gene, CDR1 is MNHEY and CDR2 is SVGAGI. CDR3 bases: TGTGCCAGCAGCCCAACAGGGATCAATGAGCAGTTCTTC. Protein: CASSPTGINEQFF.

This clone was seen a few times. Other DNA sequences in the sample encode the same CDR3. The CDR3 sequence is CASSEIREAGELFF. CDR3 sequence (DNA): TGCGCCAGCAGTGAAATAAGGGAGGCCGGGGAGCTGTTTTTT. V usage is TRBV10-1 and J usage is TRBJ2-2, with TRBD2 as a possible D gene (6 bases). CDR1 is WNHNN, CDR2 SYGVQD, per germline (reference sequence). This CDR3 region has 14 residues. With 3 bases removed from V and 6 bases from J, the gap between germline ends came to 11 bases.

The chain carries TRBV3-1 (or the pseudogene TRBV3-2) and TRBJ1-2, with 12 positions matching TRBD1. The V gene end was trimmed by 4 bases and the J gene end by 6 bases; junction bases not matched to a gene: 9. The CDR3 consists of 16 residues. Germline CDR1 reads LGHDT; CDR2 reads YNNKEL (reference sequence). The CDR3 sequence is CASSLGTGGVGNGYTF. As DNA, the CDR3 is TGTGCCAGCAGCCTCGGGACAGGGGGCGTCGGGAATGGCTACACCTTC.

This clone was counted between two and nine times. Written as DNA, the CDR3 is TGTGCCAGCTCACCTGACAGGGGAACTGGAAACACCATATATTTT. This sequence encodes CASSPDRGTGNTIYF. The genes are TRBV18 and TRBJ1-3, with 8 bases identical to TRBD1. Germline V gene data show CDR1 as KGHSH and CDR2 as LQKENI. The trim removed 3 bases at V and 2 bases at J, leaving 3 bases unmatched. This CDR3 has 15 amino acids.

V is TRBV7-2 and J is TRBJ2-1, with 11 bases that match TRBD2. The germline CDR1 and CDR2 sequences are SGHTA and FQGNSA. The CDR3 has 16 residues. With 5 bases clipped from V and 7 bases from J, the junction kept 10 bases outside the gene matches. The CDR3 bases are TGTGCCAGCAGCCCTCGAATAGCGGGGGGGATAAATGAGCAGTTCTTC. It encodes CASSPRIAGGINEQFF.

This clone is a singleton in its sample. The chain uses TRBV7-2 and TRBJ2-1; 11 bases match TRBD2. Per germline, CDR1 SGHTA and CDR2 FQGNSA. V shed 5 bases and J 7 bases; nucleotides not matched to a gene: 10. CDR3 size: 16 residues. In nucleotides, the CDR3 is TGTGCCAGCAGCCCCCATAGCGGGGGGGCTTGGAATGAGCAGTTCTTC. This encodes CASSPHSGGAWNEQFF.

This chain uses TRBV19 with TRBJ1-2; 10 bases line up with TRBD1. From germline, CDR1 is LNHDA and CDR2 SQIVND (reference sequence). The trim removed 7 bases at V and 3 bases at J, leaving 8 bases unmatched. This CDR3 is built from 15 residues. The CDR3 loop is CASTPTGGFYYGYTF. The CDR3 DNA sequence: TGTGCCAGTACCCCGACAGGGGGCTTCTACTATGGCTACACCTTC.

The chain is built from TRBV12-3 or TRBV12-4 and TRBJ1-4, with a tentative D call TRBD1 (6 bases). The CDR3 length is 13 residues. The germline V and J ends were trimmed by 10 bases and 2 bases, with 11 bases remaining between them. CDR3 amino acids: CATTGMTNEKLFF. The DNA for the CDR3 is TGTGCCACCACAGGGATGACTAATGAAAAACTGTTTTTT.

The V gene is TRBV7-8, the J gene TRBJ2-5, with D tentatively TRBD1 (5 bases). Germline V CDR1 and CDR2: SGHVS, FQNEAQ. V shed 6 bases and J shed 1 base, with 9 bases lying between them. The CDR3 covers 13 residues. The DNA of the CDR3 is TGTGCCAGCAGGAAACAGGTCCAAGAGACCCAGTACTTC. Translated: CASRKQVQETQYF.

The chain uses TRBV7-9 and TRBJ2-5; TRBD2 matches 10 bases. Germline trimming cut 3 bases from V and 5 bases from J; bases unmatched to any gene: 6. The V gene's germline CDR1 is SEHNR and CDR2 FQNEAQ (reference sequence). The CDR3 length is 15 residues. CDR3 sequence (DNA): TGTGCCAGCAGCTTTTTTCTAGCGGGGGCCGAGACCCAGTACTTC. It translates to CASSFFLAGAETQYF.

The rearrangement uses TRBV29-1 and TRBJ2-4, with D perhaps TRBD2 (5 bases). The CDR3 length is 18 residues. Germline lookup yields CDR1 SQVTM and CDR2 ANQGSEA. V shed 4 bases and J shed 3 bases, with 25 bases lying between them. In DNA form, the CDR3 reads TGCAGCGTTGGCATAGGGCCTCCCCTCGGACTTGTCAAAAACATTCAGTACTTC. The encoded protein is CSVGIGPPLGLVKNIQYF.

V and J are TRBV5-1 and TRBJ2-5, with 7 bases that match TRBD2. With 0 bases clipped from V and 2 bases from J, the junction kept 4 bases outside the gene matches. From germline, CDR1 is SGHRS and CDR2 YFSETQ. The CDR3 totals 15 residues. CDR3 region: CASSLGAGSQETQYF. The CDR3 DNA follows: TGCGCCAGCAGCTTGGGAGCGGGGAGTCAAGAGACCCAGTACTTC.

The rearrangement uses TRBV19 and TRBJ2-3, with TRBD2 matching 11 bases. Germline-derived CDR1 and CDR2 are LNHDA and SQIVND (reference sequence). V dropped 11 bases and J dropped 3; count of bases not matched to a gene: 10. This CDR3 comprises 15 residues. The CDR3 nucleotides read TGTGCCTCCCAAGATAGCGGGGGGGCAACAGATACGCAGTATTTT. As protein: CASQDSGGATDTQYF. Based on the CDR3 plus reference TRBV19 and TRBJ2-3, the full variable domain is DGGITQSPKYLFRKEGQNVTLSCEQNLNHDAMYWYRQDPGQGLRLIYYSQIVNDFQKGDIAEGYSVSREKKESFPLTVTSAQKNPTAFYLCASQDSGGATDTQYFGPGTRLTVL.

V gene TRBV7-8 combines with J gene TRBJ1-4; D gene uncertain. Trimming took off 3 bases at V and 8 bases at J, with 7 bases between the two ends. From germline, CDR1 is SGHVS and CDR2 FQNEAQ. The CDR3 covers 12 residues. The CDR3 DNA sequence: TGTGCCAGCAGCTTTCAGAAGGAAAAACTGTTTTTT. This encodes CASSFQKEKLFF.

This clone was counted once. The rearrangement uses TRBV7-8 and TRBJ2-2; D is undetermined. The CDR3 has 13 amino acids. Germline CDR1 and CDR2: SGHVS and FQNEAQ. Trimming took 1 base from V and 8 from J, leaving 8 bases between them. The CDR3 region has the DNA TGTGCCAGCAGCTTAGACGGTCAAGGGGAGCTGTTTTTT. Translating it yields CASSLDGQGELFF.

V is TRBV7-8 and J is TRBJ1-4; no clear D gene. Germline V CDR1 and CDR2: SGHVS, FQNEAQ. V gave up 4 bases and J gave up 7 bases, with 7 bases separating them. The CDR3 loop spans 12 amino acids. CDR3 in DNA: TGTGCCAGCAGCTCCTATATTGAAAAACTGTTTTTT. Its translation: CASSSYIEKLFF.

This clone was seen a few times. The chain employs TRBV5-1 and TRBJ2-7; D is unclear. CDR1 SGHRS and CDR2 YFSETQ come from the germline V gene. The CDR3 runs to 12 residues. V was clipped by 2 bases and J by 6 bases, with 9 bases between them. As DNA, the CDR3 is TGCGCCAGCAGCTTAATCGAGTCCGAGCAGTACTTC. Amino acid sequence: CASSLIESEQYF.

This clone has a handful of counts. This chain uses TRBV5-5 with TRBJ1-1; a possible D gene is TRBD1 (5 bases). The V gene's germline CDR1 is SGHKS and CDR2 YYEKEE (reference sequence). CDR3 length equals 14 residues. V dropped 0 bases and J dropped 8 bases, with 14 bases sitting between them. The CDR3: CASSLVGRASEAFF. CDR3 bases: TGTGCCAGCAGCTTGGTGGGGCGAGCGTCGGAAGCTTTCTTT.

The chain recombines TRBV7-8 with TRBJ2-1; 9 nucleotides match TRBD2. The CDR3 contains 18 residues. The V segment lost 4 bases and the J segment 0 bases; nucleotides outside the gene matches: 10. Germline values: CDR1 SGHVS, CDR2 FQNEAQ. The CDR3 loop is CASSSRGSGGVSYNEQFF. DNA of the CDR3: TGTGCCAGCAGCTCCCGGGGTAGCGGGGGAGTCTCCTACAATGAGCAGTTCTTC.

This chain joins TRBV15 and TRBJ1-5; 10 nucleotides agree with TRBD1. The CDR3 consists of 15 residues. Germline V lookup: CDR1 LNHNV, CDR2 YYDKDF (reference sequence). After removal of 6 bases from V and 6 bases from J, the junction contained 8 bases not matched to a gene. CDR3 residues: CATSIDRGQGQPQHF. The CDR3 nucleotides read TGTGCCACCAGTATCGACAGGGGGCAGGGTCAGCCCCAGCATTTT.

This rearrangement joins TRBV19 to TRBJ1-2; weak D call: TRBD1 (6 bases). Germline CDR1 reads LNHDA; CDR2 reads SQIVND (reference sequence). Trimming shortened V by 7 bases and J by 3 bases, and 18 bases separated the two germline ends. The length of the CDR3 is 15 residues. The CDR3 region has the DNA TGTGCCAGTAACCTCCCGGGGGGCAGCGACTATGGCTACACCTTC. Protein: CASNLPGGSDYGYTF.